The sample holds a few counts of the clone carrying this TCR beta chain. Antigen specificity is unknown. These data come from a study of T-cell memory formation after mild COVID-19. General study findings and limits: CD4+ contracting clones lay mainly in CM and EM, CD8+ ones in EMRA. Contracting clones, day 15 to 85, had balanced CD4/CD8, and later expanders favored CD4+.

The CDR3 runs to 12 residues. The germline gives CDR1 MNHEY, CDR2 SVGEGT. Trimming took off 2 bases at V and 8 bases at J, with 9 bases between the two ends. MiXCR was run by TCRdb on the 5' RACE reads, yielding one entry per CDR3 protein. The sample lists roughly 550,000 distinct CDR3 sequences, about a fifth seen once, with about 12% in the top ten. Sequencing was carried out using PBMCs or a T cell subset sorted from them (not recorded which). This chain joins TRBV6-2 or TRBV6-3 and TRBJ1-2; no reliable D call. This TCR was sampled from an adult woman who had mild COVID-19 (a few samples of this study predate the infection). Cell type and time point are not known. Written as DNA, the CDR3 is TGTGCCAGCAGTTACCGACCGGAGGGCTACACCTTC. Translating gives CASSYRPEGYTF.